Listed here are 9 T cell receptor beta chains from one sample, sequenced in a study of T cell clones after liver transplantation. The method was immunoSEQ multiplex PCR; TCRdb's version includes in-frame clones alone and lacks a portion of them. The profile shows roughly 100,000 clones, roughly 80% of them singletons. The sequenced sample was CD4+ T cells from blood, obtained before liver transplant. These TCRs come from a human donor who received a liver transplant.

This clone has a count of ten or more. This chain joins TRBV27 and TRBJ1-2; tentatively, D is TRBD1 (5 bases). Germline V CDR1 and CDR2: MNHEY, SMNVEV (reference sequence). CDR3 length: 13 amino acids. V lost 2 bases and J lost 4, with 8 bases in between. As DNA, the CDR3 is TGTGCCAGCAGTTTACAGGGTATCTATGGCTACACCTTC. This translates into CASSLQGIYGYTF.

The rearrangement joins TRBV28 to TRBJ2-7; unclear D gene. The V gene lost 9 bases and the J gene lost 3 bases, with 21 bases spanning the gap. Germline assignment: CDR1 MDHEN and CDR2 SYDVKM. The CDR3 runs 15 residues. As DNA, the CDR3 is TGTGCCAGTCGCACACCGGGCCAAGTAGTCTACGAGCAGTACTTC. This codes for CASRTPGQVVYEQYF.

The chain uses TRBV19 and TRBJ2-2; 7 positions match TRBD2. Germline CDR1 is LNHDA and CDR2 is SQIVND (reference sequence). V trimming: 8 bases; J trimming: 2 bases; junction bases outside the gene matches: 8. The CDR3 covers 15 residues. The CDR3 protein is CASLRGSRNTGELFF. The CDR3 coding sequence is TGTGCCAGTCTGCGCGGGAGTCGAAACACCGGGGAGCTGTTTTTT.

This chain uses TRBV7-2 with TRBJ1-5; D not certain. This CDR3 spans 14 amino acids. Germline V lookup: CDR1 SGHTA, CDR2 FQGNSA. Deletions cut 5 bases from V and 1 base from J, with 9 bases between. The CDR3 sequence is CASSPSASNQPQHF. For the CDR3, the DNA is TGTGCCAGCAGCCCGTCAGCCAGCAATCAGCCCCAGCATTTT. Full variable domain (missing parts from reference TRBV7-2 and TRBJ1-5): GAGVSQSPSNKVTEKGKDVELRCDPISGHTALYWYRQSLGQGLEFLIYFQGNSAPDKSGLPSDRFSAERTGGSVSTLTIQRTQQEDSAVYLCASSPSASNQPQHFGDGTRLSIL.

The chain has TRBV28 and TRBJ2-5, with 7 bases fitting TRBD1. The V segment lost 2 bases and the J segment 2 bases; nucleotides outside the gene matches: 8. The CDR3 is made up of 16 amino acids. Germline assignment: CDR1 MDHEN and CDR2 SYDVKM. The CDR3 nucleotides are TGTGCCAGCAGTTTAGCGCCGGACAGGTATCAAGAGACCCAGTACTTC. Encoded protein: CASSLAPDRYQETQYF. The variable domain in full, with the rest retrieved from reference TRBV28 and TRBJ2-5, is DVKVTQSSRYLVKRTGEKVFLECVQDMDHENMFWYRQDPGLGLRLIYFSYDVKMKEKGDIPEGYSVSREKKERFSLILESASTNQTSMYLCASSLAPDRYQETQYFGPGTRLLVL.

This clone was detected a few times. The rearrangement uses TRBV30 and TRBJ2-1, with TRBD1 as a possible D gene (5 bases). Germline values: CDR1 GTSNPN, CDR2 SVGIG (reference sequence). Trimming removed 0 bases from V and 10 bases from J, with 10 bases in between. This CDR3 has 12 residues. For the CDR3, the DNA is TGTGCCTGGAGTGTACAGGCCCGCGAGCAGTTCTTC. This codes for CAWSVQAREQFF.

The chain is built from TRBV5-1 and TRBJ1-4; 10 nucleotides align to TRBD1. Per the germline V gene, CDR1 is SGHRS and CDR2 is YFSETQ. The ends lost 3 bases at V and 6 bases at J; junction bases unmatched: 5. The length of the CDR3 is 15 residues. CDR3 sequence (DNA): TGCGCCAGCAGCTCGAGCGGGACAGGGGATGAAAAACTGTTTTTT. It translates to CASSSSGTGDEKLFF.

The chain has TRBV14 and TRBJ2-5; the D is unclear. The germline V gene encodes CDR1 SGHDN and CDR2 FVKESK. V was shortened by 4 bases and J by 1 base, with 7 bases between the two germline ends. The CDR3 covers 13 residues. The chain's CDR3 is CASSRRLQETQYF. The CDR3 region has the DNA TGTGCCAGCAGCCGCCGACTCCAAGAGACCCAGTACTTC.

This clone was picked up a small number of times. The V gene is TRBV18, the J gene TRBJ2-2; 9 bases map to TRBD2. Germline V gene lookup returns CDR1 KGHSH and CDR2 LQKENI. V was pared by 4 bases and J by 0 bases, with 15 bases of the junction left unmatched. The CDR3 loop spans 20 amino acids. The CDR3 here is CASSRESATSGLTNTGELFF. The CDR3 DNA reads as TGTGCCAGCTCACGCGAGTCTGCTACTAGCGGGCTTACGAACACCGGGGAGCTGTTTTTT.